This TCR beta chain comes out of a study of memory CD4+ T cells and cytomegalovirus serostatus. Study at large: Of the healthy Belgian adults, under 10 were CMV seropositive and fewer than 30 seronegative.

There are a few counts of this clone. Data came from immunoSEQ multiplex PCR; TCRdb stores just in-frame clones and leaves some out. The sample carries tens of thousands of clones, roughly four fifths recorded once. Single viable CD3+CD4+CD8-CD45RO+ cells were sorted as the memory CD4+ T cells. CMV serostatus came from serum IgG against pp150, pp28, p38, p52. CD4+ T cells were isolated by positive magnetic selection. Material for sequencing was memory CD4+ T cells from blood. This receptor was identified in an adult in good health and CMV-seronegative.

The CDR3 nucleotides are TGTGCCAGCAGTGAATCTTCTACCCCGAGAGAAGCTTTCTTT. It yields the protein CASSESSTPREAFF. This chain connects TRBV6-1 to TRBJ1-1; D is unclear. The V and J ends lost 2 bases and 8 bases respectively, with 15 bases between them. Germline V gene data show CDR1 as MNHNS and CDR2 as SASEGT. This CDR3 is built from 14 residues.